This T cell receptor (beta chain) came from a study of cytomegalovirus exposure and HLA in healthy donors. The primer mix had 60 Vbeta and 13 Jbeta primers. TCRdb keeps only in-frame clones here, not all; method: immunoSEQ multiplex PCR. Here the sample table reports roughly 76,000 clones. The sequenced sample was PBMCs. This sequence originates from a female donor in good health and CMV-seropositive.

In DNA, the CDR3 is TGTGCCAGCAGCGGACAGGGCAAATACGAGCAGTACTTC. Protein product: CASSGQGKYEQYF. The J gene is TRBJ2-7, the V gene TRBV2, with 8 positions matching TRBD1. V dropped 6 bases and J dropped 4; count of bases not matched to a gene: 5. This CDR3 has 13 amino acids. Germline V CDR1 and CDR2: SNHLY, FYNNEI.